Below, 3 T cell receptor beta chains from the same sample are listed, as sequenced in a study of blood T cell repertoires in COVID-19. Assay: immunoSEQ multiplex PCR; the TCRdb copy retains only in-frame clones and omits some. The table records about 250,000 clones, 88% of them present only once. The sequencing input was PBMCs or T cells enriched from blood (not recorded which). Every receptor here comes from a woman aged 45-59 years who had recovered from COVID-19.

V gene TRBV7-9 combines with J gene TRBJ2-2, with TRBD1 matching 11 bases. The CDR3 extends over 15 amino acids. The germline gives CDR1 SEHNR, CDR2 FQNEAQ (reference sequence). The V segment lost 5 bases and the J segment 6 bases; nucleotides outside the gene matches: 5. CDR3 protein: CASSQGQGESGELFF. CDR3 coding DNA: TGTGCCAGCAGCCAGGGACAGGGGGAATCCGGGGAGCTGTTTTTT.

The J gene is TRBJ2-5, the V gene TRBV7-8; TRBD1 matches at 9 bases. Germline-derived CDR1 and CDR2 are SGHVS and FQNEAQ. V dropped 5 bases and J dropped 5; count of bases not matched to a gene: 9. The CDR3 sequence is 15 residues long. The CDR3: CASSVRQGVYETQYF. For the CDR3, the DNA is TGTGCCAGCAGCGTAAGACAGGGGGTCTACGAGACCCAGTACTTC.

This clone was observed once. The rearrangement links TRBV18 to TRBJ2-1; D might be TRBD2 (5 bases). The CDR3 is made up of 16 amino acids. Looked up from germline, CDR1 is KGHSH and CDR2 is LQKENI. Trimming took off 1 base at V and 0 bases at J, with 10 bases between the two ends. As DNA, the CDR3 is TGTGCCAGCTCACCACGCTCTGGGAGCTCCTACAATGAGCAGTTCTTC. Protein: CASSPRSGSSYNEQFF.